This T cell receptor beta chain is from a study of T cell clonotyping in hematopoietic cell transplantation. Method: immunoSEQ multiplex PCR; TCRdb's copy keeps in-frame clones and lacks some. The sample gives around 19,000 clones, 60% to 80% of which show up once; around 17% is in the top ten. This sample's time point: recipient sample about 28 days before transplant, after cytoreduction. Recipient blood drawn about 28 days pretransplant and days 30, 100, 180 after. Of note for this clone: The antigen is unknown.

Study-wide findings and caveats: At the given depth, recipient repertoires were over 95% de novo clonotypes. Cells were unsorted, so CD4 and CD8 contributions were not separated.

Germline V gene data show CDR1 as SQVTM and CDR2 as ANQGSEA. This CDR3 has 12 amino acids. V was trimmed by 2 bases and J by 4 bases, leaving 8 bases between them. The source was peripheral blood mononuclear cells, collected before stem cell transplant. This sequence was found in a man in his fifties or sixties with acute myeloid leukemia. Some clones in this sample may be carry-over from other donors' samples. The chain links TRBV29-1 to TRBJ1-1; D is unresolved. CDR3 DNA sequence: TGCAGCGTTGAAAAGGAGGGCACTGAAGCTTTCTTT. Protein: CSVEKEGTEAFF.